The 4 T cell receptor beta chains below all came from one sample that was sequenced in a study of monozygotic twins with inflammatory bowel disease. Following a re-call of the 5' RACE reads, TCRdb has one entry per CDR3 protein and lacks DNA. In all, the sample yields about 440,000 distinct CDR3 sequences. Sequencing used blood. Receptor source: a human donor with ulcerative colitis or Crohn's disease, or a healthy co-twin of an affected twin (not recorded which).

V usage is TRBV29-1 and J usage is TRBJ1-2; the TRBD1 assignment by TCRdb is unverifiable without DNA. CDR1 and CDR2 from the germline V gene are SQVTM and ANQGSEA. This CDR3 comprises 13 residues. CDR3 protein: CSVEDDGGYGYTF.

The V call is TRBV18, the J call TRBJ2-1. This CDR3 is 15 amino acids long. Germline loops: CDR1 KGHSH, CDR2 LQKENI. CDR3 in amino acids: CASSPLGVGYNEQFF.

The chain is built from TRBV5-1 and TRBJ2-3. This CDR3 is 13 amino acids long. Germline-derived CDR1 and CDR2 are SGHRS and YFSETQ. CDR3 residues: CASSSDNTDTQYF.

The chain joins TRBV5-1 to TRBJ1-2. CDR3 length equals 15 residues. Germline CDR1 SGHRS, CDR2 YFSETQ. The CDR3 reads CASSHPDRALDGYTF. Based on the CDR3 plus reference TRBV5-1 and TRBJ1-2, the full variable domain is KAGVTQTPRYLIKTRGQQVTLSCSPISGHRSVSWYQQTPGQGLQFLFEYFSETQRNKGNFPGRFSGRQFSNSRSEMNVSTLELGDSALYLCASSHPDRALDGYTFGSGTRLTVV.